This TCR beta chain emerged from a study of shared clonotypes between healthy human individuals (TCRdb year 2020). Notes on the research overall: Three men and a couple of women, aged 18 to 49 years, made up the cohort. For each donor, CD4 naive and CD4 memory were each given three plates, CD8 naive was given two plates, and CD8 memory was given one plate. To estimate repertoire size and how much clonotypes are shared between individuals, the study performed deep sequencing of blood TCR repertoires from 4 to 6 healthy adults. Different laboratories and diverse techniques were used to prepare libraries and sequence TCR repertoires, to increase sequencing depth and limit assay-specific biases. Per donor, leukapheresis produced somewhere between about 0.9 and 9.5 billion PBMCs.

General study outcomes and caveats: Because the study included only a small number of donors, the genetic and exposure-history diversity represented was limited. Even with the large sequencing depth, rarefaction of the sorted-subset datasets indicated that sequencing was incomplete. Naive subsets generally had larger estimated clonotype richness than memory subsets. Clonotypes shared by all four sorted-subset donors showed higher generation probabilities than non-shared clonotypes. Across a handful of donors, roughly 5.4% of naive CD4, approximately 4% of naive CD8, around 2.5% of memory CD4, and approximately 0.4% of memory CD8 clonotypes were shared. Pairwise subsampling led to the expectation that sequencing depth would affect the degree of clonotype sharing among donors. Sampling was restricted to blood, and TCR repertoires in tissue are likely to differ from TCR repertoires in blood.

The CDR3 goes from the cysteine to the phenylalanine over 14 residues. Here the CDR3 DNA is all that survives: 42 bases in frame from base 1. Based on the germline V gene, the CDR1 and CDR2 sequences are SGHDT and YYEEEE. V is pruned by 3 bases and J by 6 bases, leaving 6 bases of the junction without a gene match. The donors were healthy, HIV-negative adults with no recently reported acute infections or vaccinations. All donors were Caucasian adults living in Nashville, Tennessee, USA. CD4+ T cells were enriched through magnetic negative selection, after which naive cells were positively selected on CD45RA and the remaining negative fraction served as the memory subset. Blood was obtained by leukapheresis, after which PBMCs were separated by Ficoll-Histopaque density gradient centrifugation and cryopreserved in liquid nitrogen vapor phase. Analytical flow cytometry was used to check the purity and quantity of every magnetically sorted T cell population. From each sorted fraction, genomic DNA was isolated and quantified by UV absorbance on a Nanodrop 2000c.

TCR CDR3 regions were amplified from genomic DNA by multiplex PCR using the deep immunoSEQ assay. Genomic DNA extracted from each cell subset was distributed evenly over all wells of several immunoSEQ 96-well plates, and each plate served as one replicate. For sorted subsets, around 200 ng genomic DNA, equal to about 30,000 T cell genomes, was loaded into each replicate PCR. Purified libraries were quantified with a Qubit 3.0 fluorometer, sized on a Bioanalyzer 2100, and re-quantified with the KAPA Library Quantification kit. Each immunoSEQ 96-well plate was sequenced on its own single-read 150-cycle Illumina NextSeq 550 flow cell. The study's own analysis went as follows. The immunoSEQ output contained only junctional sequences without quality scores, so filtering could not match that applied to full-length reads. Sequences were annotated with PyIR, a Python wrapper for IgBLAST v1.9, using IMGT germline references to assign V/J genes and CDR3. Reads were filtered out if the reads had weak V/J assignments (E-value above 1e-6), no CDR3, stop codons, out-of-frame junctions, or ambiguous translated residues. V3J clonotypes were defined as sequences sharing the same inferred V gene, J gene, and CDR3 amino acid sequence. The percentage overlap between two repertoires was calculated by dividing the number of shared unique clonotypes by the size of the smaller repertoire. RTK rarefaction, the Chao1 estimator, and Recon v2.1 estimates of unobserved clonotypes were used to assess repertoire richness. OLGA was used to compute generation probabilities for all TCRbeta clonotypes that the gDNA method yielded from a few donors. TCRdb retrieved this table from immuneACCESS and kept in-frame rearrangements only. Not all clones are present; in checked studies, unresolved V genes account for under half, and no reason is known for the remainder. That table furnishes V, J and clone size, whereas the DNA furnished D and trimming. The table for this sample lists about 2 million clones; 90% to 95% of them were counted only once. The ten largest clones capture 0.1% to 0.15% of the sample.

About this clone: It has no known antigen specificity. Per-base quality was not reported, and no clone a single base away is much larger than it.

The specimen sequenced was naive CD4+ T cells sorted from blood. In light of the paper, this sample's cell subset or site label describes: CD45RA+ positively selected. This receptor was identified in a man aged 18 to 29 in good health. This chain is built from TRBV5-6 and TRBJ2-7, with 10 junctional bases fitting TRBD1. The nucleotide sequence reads TGTGCCAGCAGCTCGCAGGACAGGGGGGCCGAGCAGTACTTC. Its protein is CASSSQDRGAEQYF. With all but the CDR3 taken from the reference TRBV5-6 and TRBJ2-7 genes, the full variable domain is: DAGVTQSPTHLIKTRGQQVTLRCSPKSGHDTVSWYQQALGQGPQFIFQYYEEEERQRGNFPDRFSGHQFPNYSSELNVNALLLGDSALYLCASSSQDRGAEQYFGPGTRLTVT.